Following are 2 T cell receptor beta chains from one sample sequenced in a study of blood T cell repertoires in COVID-19 (dated by TCRdb to the early 2020s). Library construction relied on the immunoSEQ multiplex PCR assay. Not all clones reach the TCRdb copy of this immuneACCESS table, which keeps in-frame sequences only. Checked studies attribute under half of the gap to unresolved V genes and leave the rest unexplained. This sample gives about 430,000 clones in total; roughly 90% of them show up just once. Around 1.5% of the sample is held by the ten biggest clonotypes. Sequences were obtained from PBMCs or T cells enriched from blood (not recorded which). The source is a woman aged 18-35 years who had been exposed to COVID-19.

The CDR3 reads CASSIQGNQETQYF. Here the CDR3 DNA reads TGCGCCAGCAGCATACAGGGAAACCAAGAGACCCAGTACTTC. The genes are TRBV5-1 and TRBJ2-5, with a tentative D call TRBD1 (6 bases). With 4 bases removed from V and 0 bases from J, the gap between germline ends came to 10 bases. This CDR3 has 14 residues. CDR1 and CDR2 (germline): SGHRS, YFSETQ.

This clone was counted once. The genes are TRBV3-1 (or the pseudogene TRBV3-2) and TRBJ2-1, with D perhaps TRBD1 (5 bases). The CDR3 consists of 15 residues. Germline V gives CDR1 LGHDT, CDR2 YNNKEL (reference sequence). Trimming removed 0 bases at V and 10 bases at J, with 16 bases between. The CDR3 DNA sequence: TGTGCCAGCAGCCAAGATTACGACAGACCCCCCGAGCAGTTCTTC. As protein: CASSQDYDRPPEQFF.